The sequence of this T cell receptor (beta chain) was determined in a study of cytomegalovirus exposure and HLA in healthy donors. Repertoires were generated with immunoSEQ multiplex PCR, while TCRdb's copy carries only in-frame clones and drops some. The table records approximately 120,000 clones, roughly 90% of them present only once. The trim removed 2 bases at V and 6 bases at J, leaving 8 bases unmatched. Per the germline V gene, CDR1 is GTSNPN and CDR2 is SVGIG (reference sequence). The CDR3 consists of 14 residues. The chain uses TRBV30 and TRBJ2-7, with 9 bases identical to TRBD2. This receptor was identified in a woman between 18 and 29 years old in good health and CMV-seronegative. Sequences were obtained from PBMCs. The CDR3 protein is CAWSLGGLAGEQYF. The CDR3 bases are TGTGCCTGGAGTTTAGGGGGACTAGCAGGCGAGCAGTACTTC.